This is a list of T cell receptor beta chains from one sample in a study of identical twins' blood T cells. TCRdb reanalysed the 5' RACE reads using MiXCR and keeps one entry per CDR3 protein. The data contain roughly 380,000 distinct CDR3 sequences, roughly 28% of them singletons. The sample consisted of PBMCs. The receptors here all came from a woman between 18 and 55 years old in good health. The CDR3 runs from the conserved cysteine through the conserved F or W. Each record gives: CDR3 protein, CDR3 DNA, clone size, J gene, V gene, CDR3 length, D gene. The D gene is left open where the match is weak. A row's size may be missing; if present it is once, few, many or a size class.

CDR3: CASSKDKGGTQYF
DNA: TGTGCCAGCAGTAAGGACAAGGGAGGGACCCAGTACTTC
size: -
J: TRBJ2-5
V: TRBV2
length: 13
D: -

CDR3: CASGKRGGEADTQYF
DNA: TGTGCCAGCGGGAAGCGGGGGGGTGAGGCAGATACGCAGTATTTT
size: once
J: TRBJ2-3
V: TRBV6-2/TRBV6-3
length: 15
D: TRBD2

CDR3: CASSFGQGITYSPLHF
DNA: TGTGCCAGCAGCTTCGGACAGGGAATAACTTATTCACCCCTCCACTTT
size: -
J: TRBJ1-6
V: TRBV11-2
length: 16
D: TRBD1

CDR3: CSARTGLYTSPLHF
DNA: TGCAGTGCTAGGACAGGGTTGTATACTTCACCCCTCCACTTT
size: -
J: TRBJ1-6
V: TRBV20-1
length: 14
D: TRBD1

CDR3: CSVPAAEGYNEQFF
DNA: TGCAGTGTTCCTGCTGCGGAGGGGTACAATGAGCAGTTCTTC
size: -
J: TRBJ2-1
V: TRBV20-1
length: 14
D: -

CDR3: CASSGTGIRVDGYTF
DNA: TGTGCCAGCAGTGGGACAGGGATTCGGGTCGATGGCTACACCTTC
size: many
J: TRBJ1-2
V: TRBV2
length: 15
D: TRBD1

CDR3: CSADPRSTDTQYF
DNA: TGCAGCGCCGACCCACGGTCGACAGATACGCAGTATTTT
size: many
J: TRBJ2-3
V: TRBV29-1
length: 13
D: -

CDR3: CASRKQEGGELFF
DNA: TGTGCCAGCAGGAAACAGGAGGGCGGGGAGCTGTTTTTT
size: -
J: TRBJ2-2
V: TRBV6-5
length: 13
D: -

CDR3: CSAYQGLGTEAFF
DNA: TGCAGTGCTTACCAGGGGTTGGGCACTGAAGCTTTCTTT
size: -
J: TRBJ1-1
V: TRBV20-1
length: 13
D: -

CDR3: CASSYGGRNNEQFF
DNA: TGTGCCAGCAGTTATGGAGGGCGGAACAATGAGCAGTTCTTC
size: few
J: TRBJ2-1
V: TRBV6-5
length: 14
D: -

CDR3: CASSPWTANTGELFF
DNA: TGTGCCAGCAGCCCCTGGACGGCGAACACCGGGGAGCTGTTTTTT
size: -
J: TRBJ2-2
V: TRBV14
length: 15
D: -

CDR3: CSVCSGQLEGELFF
DNA: TGCAGCGTTTGTTCGGGACAGCTCGAGGGGGAGCTGTTTTTT
size: -
J: TRBJ2-2
V: TRBV29-1
length: 14
D: TRBD1

CDR3: CASSLDRGLYYGYTF
DNA: TGTGCCAGCAGCTTGGACAGGGGTCTTTACTATGGCTACACCTTC
size: few
J: TRBJ1-2
V: TRBV7-8
length: 15
D: TRBD1

CDR3: CASSFADSSYEQYF
DNA: TGCGCCAGCAGCTTTGCGGATAGCTCCTACGAGCAGTACTTC
size: -
J: TRBJ2-7
V: TRBV5-1
length: 14
D: -

CDR3: CSVVGERDERFF
DNA: TGCAGCGTTGTCGGGGAAAGGGATGAGCGGTTCTTC
size: -
J: TRBJ2-1
V: TRBV29-1
length: 12
D: -

CDR3: CSARGPINTF
DNA: TGCAGTGCTAGAGGGCCCATCAACACCTTC
size: -
J: TRBJ1-2
V: TRBV20-1
length: 10
D: -

CDR3: CSARDPRSGGNTEAFF
DNA: TGCAGTGCTAGAGATCCCCGTAGTGGAGGGAACACTGAAGCTTTCTTT
size: many
J: TRBJ1-1
V: TRBV20-1
length: 16
D: -

CDR3: CSVTVTLQENTEAFF
DNA: TGCAGCGTCACGGTAACTCTACAGGAGAACACTGAAGCTTTCTTT
size: -
J: TRBJ1-1
V: TRBV29-1
length: 15
D: -

CDR3: CASSRDNEQFF
DNA: TGTGCCAGCAGTCGCGACAATGAGCAGTTCTTC
size: many
J: TRBJ2-1
V: TRBV6-2/TRBV6-3
length: 11
D: -

CDR3: CSVEKGDTGNAIYF
DNA: TGCAGCGTGGAGAAGGGGGATACTGGAAACGCCATATATTTT
size: -
J: TRBJ1-3
V: TRBV29-1
length: 14
D: -

CDR3: CSASSRLFSTDTQYF
DNA: TGCAGTGCTAGTTCACGACTCTTTAGCACAGATACGCAGTATTTT
size: -
J: TRBJ2-3
V: TRBV20-1
length: 15
D: -

CDR3: CASSVGNGEQFF
DNA: TGTGCCAGCAGCGTAGGTAACGGTGAGCAGTTCTTC
size: many
J: TRBJ2-1
V: TRBV9
length: 12
D: -

CDR3: CSARGGNNQPQHF
DNA: TGCAGTGCTAGGGGGGGGAATAATCAGCCCCAGCATTTT
size: few
J: TRBJ1-5
V: TRBV20-1
length: 13
D: -

CDR3: CSARLVETQYF
DNA: TGCAGTGCTAGACTAGTCGAGACCCAGTACTTC
size: few
J: TRBJ2-5
V: TRBV20-1
length: 11
D: -

CDR3: CASSSPLAGITDTQYF
DNA: TGTGCCAGCAGCTCCCCGCTAGCGGGGATCACAGATACGCAGTATTTT
size: few
J: TRBJ2-3
V: TRBV7-8
length: 16
D: TRBD2

CDR3: CSVEGGNLFVSEAFF
DNA: TGCAGCGTTGAAGGGGGGAACCTTTTCGTCTCTGAAGCTTTCTTT
size: few
J: TRBJ1-1
V: TRBV29-1
length: 15
D: -

CDR3: CAISPGSGANVLTF
DNA: TGTGCCATCAGCCCAGGGTCTGGGGCCAACGTCCTGACTTTC
size: few
J: TRBJ2-6
V: TRBV10-3
length: 14
D: -

CDR3: CSVGTAGDGYTF
DNA: TGCAGCGTTGGGACCGCCGGTGATGGCTACACCTTC
size: many
J: TRBJ1-2
V: TRBV29-1
length: 12
D: -

CDR3: CASSLGFSSYEQYF
DNA: TGCGCCAGCAGCTTGGGGTTCAGCTCCTACGAGCAGTACTTC
size: few
J: TRBJ2-7
V: TRBV5-1
length: 14
D: -

CDR3: CSASDRDEQYF
DNA: TGCAGTGCTTCCGACAGGGACGAGCAGTACTTC
size: -
J: TRBJ2-7
V: TRBV20-1
length: 11
D: TRBD1

CDR3: CASSLSGEYNEQFF
DNA: TGTGCCAGCAGCTTATCGGGGGAATACAATGAGCAGTTCTTC
size: many
J: TRBJ2-1
V: TRBV7-3
length: 14
D: -

CDR3: CSARAGAYNEQFF
DNA: TGCAGTGCGCGGGCCGGAGCCTACAATGAGCAGTTCTTC
size: -
J: TRBJ2-1
V: TRBV20-1
length: 13
D: -

CDR3: CASSEFTEAFF
DNA: TGTGCCAGCAGTGAGTTCACTGAAGCTTTCTTT
size: -
J: TRBJ1-1
V: TRBV25-1
length: 11
D: -

CDR3: CSETSGLSGYTF
DNA: TGCAGCGAGACATCAGGGTTAAGTGGCTACACCTTC
size: many
J: TRBJ1-2
V: TRBV29-1
length: 12
D: -

CDR3: CSAEQGAGEKLFF
DNA: TGCAGCGCAGAACAGGGGGCGGGAGAAAAACTGTTTTTT
size: -
J: TRBJ1-4
V: TRBV29-1
length: 13
D: TRBD1

CDR3: CASSIRTYGYTF
DNA: TGTGCCAGCAGCATCAGGACCTATGGCTACACCTTC
size: -
J: TRBJ1-2
V: TRBV5-6
length: 12
D: -

CDR3: CSVPRTSAEQFF
DNA: TGCAGCGTGCCCCGAACTAGTGCTGAGCAGTTCTTC
size: -
J: TRBJ2-1
V: TRBV29-1
length: 12
D: -

CDR3: CASSLVPREYSNQPQHF
DNA: TGCGCCAGCAGTCTTGTACCCAGGGAGTATAGCAATCAGCCCCAGCATTTT
size: few
J: TRBJ1-5
V: TRBV5-1
length: 17
D: -

CDR3: CATSDLARLLISMNTEAFF
DNA: TGTGCCACCAGTGATTTAGCGCGGCTGCTGATTTCGATGAACACTGAAGCTTTCTTT
size: few
J: TRBJ1-1
V: TRBV24-1
length: 19
D: -

CDR3: CASSGGTSHTQYF
DNA: TGTGCCAGCAGCGGGGGGACGTCGCATACGCAGTATTTT
size: few
J: TRBJ2-3
V: TRBV9
length: 13
D: -

CDR3: CASSFIGGNEQFF
DNA: TGTGCCAGCAGCTTCATAGGGGGAAATGAGCAGTTCTTC
size: few
J: TRBJ2-1
V: TRBV7-9
length: 13
D: -

CDR3: CASSLRRDAGTQYF
DNA: TGTGCCAGCAGTTTAAGGCGGGACGCAGGGACGCAGTATTTT
size: -
J: TRBJ2-3
V: TRBV27
length: 14
D: -

CDR3: CASSLEDRGRKEQYF
DNA: TGTGCCAGCAGCTTAGAGGACAGGGGGCGCAAAGAGCAGTACTTC
size: -
J: TRBJ2-7
V: TRBV7-9
length: 15
D: TRBD1

CDR3: CASSVAVGEVNTEAFF
DNA: TGTGCCAGCAGCGTAGCTGTCGGGGAGGTGAACACTGAAGCTTTCTTT
size: -
J: TRBJ1-1
V: TRBV9
length: 16
D: -

CDR3: CASSQVVSDRRAYGYAF
DNA: TGTGCCAGCAGCCAAGTAGTATCGGACAGGAGGGCCTATGGCTACGCCTTC
size: once
J: TRBJ1-2
V: TRBV14
length: 17
D: TRBD1

CDR3: CSAKRGTIDGYTF
DNA: TGCAGTGCTAAAAGGGGGACTATCGATGGCTACACCTTC
size: few
J: TRBJ1-2
V: TRBV20-1
length: 13
D: -

CDR3: CSGQGQTITDTQYF
DNA: TGCAGCGGCCAGGGACAAACTATCACAGATACGCAGTATTTT
size: -
J: TRBJ2-3
V: TRBV29-1
length: 14
D: -

CDR3: CASSQDRGKNSPLHF
DNA: TGTGCCAGCAGCCAAGACAGGGGGAAAAATTCACCCCTCCACTTT
size: few
J: TRBJ1-6
V: TRBV3-1
length: 15
D: TRBD1

CDR3: CASSSRNTIYF
DNA: TGTGCCAGCAGTTCTCGAAACACCATATATTTT
size: few
J: TRBJ1-3
V: TRBV12-3/TRBV12-4
length: 11
D: -

CDR3: CASSFGTSGDEQYF
DNA: TGCGCCAGCAGCTTTGGGACTAGCGGGGACGAGCAGTACTTC
size: few
J: TRBJ2-7
V: TRBV5-1
length: 14
D: TRBD2

CDR3: CSARIRTGGYEQYF
DNA: TGCAGTGCTAGAATCAGGACAGGGGGCTACGAGCAATACTTC
size: -
J: TRBJ2-7
V: TRBV20-1
length: 14
D: TRBD1

CDR3: CASSETRETQYF
DNA: TGTGCCAGCAGTGAGACCCGAGAGACCCAGTACTTC
size: -
J: TRBJ2-5
V: TRBV7-2
length: 12
D: -

CDR3: CASSLRGGASDTEAFF
DNA: TGCGCCAGCAGCTTGCGGGGGGGTGCTTCGGACACTGAAGCTTTCTTT
size: -
J: TRBJ1-1
V: TRBV5-1
length: 16
D: -

CDR3: CASKSSGTYEQFF
DNA: TGTGCCAGCAAAAGTTCCGGGACGTATGAGCAGTTCTTC
size: -
J: TRBJ2-1
V: TRBV2
length: 13
D: -

CDR3: CASSYRSGLSGYTF
DNA: TGTGCCAGCAGTTATCGTTCAGGTCTGAGTGGCTACACCTTC
size: -
J: TRBJ1-2
V: TRBV6-5
length: 14
D: -

CDR3: CASSLFRQGAYEQYF
DNA: TGTGCCAGCAGCTTATTTCGACAGGGGGCTTACGAGCAGTACTTC
size: -
J: TRBJ2-7
V: TRBV7-8
length: 15
D: TRBD1

CDR3: CASGLGLPNQPQHF
DNA: TGTGCTAGTGGTTTGGGGTTGCCAAATCAGCCCCAGCATTTT
size: few
J: TRBJ1-5
V: TRBV12-5
length: 14
D: -

CDR3: CASSLAVYAIAGELFF
DNA: TGTGCCAGCAGCTTAGCCGTTTACGCGATCGCCGGGGAGCTGTTTTTT
size: many
J: TRBJ2-2
V: TRBV11-3
length: 16
D: -

CDR3: CASSEFAHYGYTF
DNA: TGTGCCAGCAGTGAGTTCGCGCATTATGGCTACACCTTC
size: many
J: TRBJ1-2
V: TRBV6-1
length: 13
D: -

CDR3: CASSEGGAYEQYF
DNA: TGTGCCAGCAGTGAAGGTGGGGCCTACGAGCAGTACTTC
size: -
J: TRBJ2-7
V: TRBV2
length: 13
D: -